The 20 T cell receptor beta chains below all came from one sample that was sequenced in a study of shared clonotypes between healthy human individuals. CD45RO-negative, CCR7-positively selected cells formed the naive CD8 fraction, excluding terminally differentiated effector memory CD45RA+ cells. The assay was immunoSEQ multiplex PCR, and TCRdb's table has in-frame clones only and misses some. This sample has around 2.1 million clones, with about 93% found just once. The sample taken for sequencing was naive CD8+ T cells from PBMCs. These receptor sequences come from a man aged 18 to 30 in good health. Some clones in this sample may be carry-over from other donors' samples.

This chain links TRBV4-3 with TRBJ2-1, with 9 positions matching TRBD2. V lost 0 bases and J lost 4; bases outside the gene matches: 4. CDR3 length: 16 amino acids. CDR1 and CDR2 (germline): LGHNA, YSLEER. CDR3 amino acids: CASSQDPLAGYNEQFF. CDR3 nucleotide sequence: TGCGCCAGCAGCCAAGATCCCCTAGCGGGGTACAATGAGCAGTTCTTC.

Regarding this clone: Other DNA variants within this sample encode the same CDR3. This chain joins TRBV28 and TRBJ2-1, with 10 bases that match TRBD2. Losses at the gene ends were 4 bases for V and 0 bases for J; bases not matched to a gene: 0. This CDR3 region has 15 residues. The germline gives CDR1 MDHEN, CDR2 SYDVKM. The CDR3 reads CASSSSGSSYNEQFF. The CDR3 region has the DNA TGTGCCAGCAGTTCTAGCGGGAGCTCCTACAATGAGCAGTTCTTC.

The CDR3 reads CASSPRTAYEQYF. The DNA for the CDR3 is TGCGCCAGCAGCCCACGGACAGCATACGAGCAGTACTTC. The chain has TRBV4-1 and TRBJ2-7, with D perhaps TRBD1 (6 bases). V was shortened by 4 bases and J by 4 bases, with 11 bases between the two germline ends. The CDR3 is made up of 13 amino acids. Germline V gene sequence: CDR1 MGHRA, CDR2 YSYEKL.

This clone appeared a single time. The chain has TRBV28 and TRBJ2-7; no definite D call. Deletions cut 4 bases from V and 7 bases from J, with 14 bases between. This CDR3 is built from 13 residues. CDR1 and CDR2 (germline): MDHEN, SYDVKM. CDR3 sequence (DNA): TGTGCCAGCAGTTGGAAGCGAGCGCGGGAGCAGTACTTC. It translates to CASSWKRAREQYF.

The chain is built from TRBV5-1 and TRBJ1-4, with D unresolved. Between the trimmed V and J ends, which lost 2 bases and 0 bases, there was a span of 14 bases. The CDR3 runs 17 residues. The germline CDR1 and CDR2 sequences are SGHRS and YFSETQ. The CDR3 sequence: CASSLGTRLATNEKLFF. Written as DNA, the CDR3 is TGCGCCAGCAGCTTAGGAACAAGACTTGCAACTAATGAAAAACTGTTTTTT.

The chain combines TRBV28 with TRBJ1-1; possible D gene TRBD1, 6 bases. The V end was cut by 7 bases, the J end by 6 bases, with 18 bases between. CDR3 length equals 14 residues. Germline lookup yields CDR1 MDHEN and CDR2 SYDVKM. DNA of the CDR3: TGTGCCAGCATAAAGCGTTCGGGGGGGCCTGAAGCTTTCTTT. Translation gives CASIKRSGGPEAFF. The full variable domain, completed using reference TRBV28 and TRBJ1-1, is DVKVTQSSRYLVKRTGEKVFLECVQDMDHENMFWYRQDPGLGLRLIYFSYDVKMKEKGDIPEGYSVSREKKERFSLILESASTNQTSMYLCASIKRSGGPEAFFGQGTRLTVV.

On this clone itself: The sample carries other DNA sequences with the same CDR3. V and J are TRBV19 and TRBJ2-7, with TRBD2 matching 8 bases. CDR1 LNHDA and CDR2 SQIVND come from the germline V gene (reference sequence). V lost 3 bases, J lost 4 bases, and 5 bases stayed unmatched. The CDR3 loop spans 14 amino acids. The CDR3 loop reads CASSMAGGNYEQYF. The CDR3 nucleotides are TGTGCCAGTAGTATGGCGGGAGGCAATTACGAGCAGTACTTC.

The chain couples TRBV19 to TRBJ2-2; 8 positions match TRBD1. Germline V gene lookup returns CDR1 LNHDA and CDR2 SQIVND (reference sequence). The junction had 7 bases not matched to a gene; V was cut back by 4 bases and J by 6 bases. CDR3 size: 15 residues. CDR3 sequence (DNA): TGTGCCAGTAGTAGACACCGGACAGGGCCCGGGGAGCTGTTTTTT. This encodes CASSRHRTGPGELFF.

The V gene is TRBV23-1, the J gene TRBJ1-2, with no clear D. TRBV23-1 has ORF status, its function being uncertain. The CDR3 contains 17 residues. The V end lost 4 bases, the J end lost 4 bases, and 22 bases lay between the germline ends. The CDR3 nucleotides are TGCGCCAGCAGTCTTGGTCAGAATCCCTATTTACGCTATGGCTACACCTTC. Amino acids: CASSLGQNPYLRYGYTF.

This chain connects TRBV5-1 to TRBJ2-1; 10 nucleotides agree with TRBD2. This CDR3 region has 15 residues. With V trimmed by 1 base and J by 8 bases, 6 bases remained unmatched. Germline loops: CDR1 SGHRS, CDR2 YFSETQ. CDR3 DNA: TGCGCCAGCAGCTTGTCTAGCGGGAGTTCGTATGAGCAGTTCTTC. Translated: CASSLSSGSSYEQFF. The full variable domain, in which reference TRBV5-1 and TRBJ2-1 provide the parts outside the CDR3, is KAGVTQTPRYLIKTRGQQVTLSCSPISGHRSVSWYQQTPGQGLQFLFEYFSETQRNKGNFPGRFSGRQFSNSRSEMNVSTLELGDSALYLCASSLSSGSSYEQFFGPGTRLTVL.

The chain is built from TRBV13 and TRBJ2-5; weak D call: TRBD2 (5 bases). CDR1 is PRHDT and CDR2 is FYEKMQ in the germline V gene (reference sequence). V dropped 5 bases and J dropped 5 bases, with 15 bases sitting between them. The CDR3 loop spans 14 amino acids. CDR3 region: CASSPPGGPETQYF. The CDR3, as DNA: TGTGCCAGCAGCCCACCAGGAGGTCCCGAGACCCAGTACTTC.

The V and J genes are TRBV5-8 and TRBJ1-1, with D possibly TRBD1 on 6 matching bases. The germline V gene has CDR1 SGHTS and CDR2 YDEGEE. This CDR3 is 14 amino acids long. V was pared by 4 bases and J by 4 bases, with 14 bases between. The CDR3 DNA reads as TGTGCCAGCAGCATCGAACAGGGCTTCACTGAAGCTTTCTTT. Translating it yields CASSIEQGFTEAFF. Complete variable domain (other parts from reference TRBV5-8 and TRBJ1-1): EAGVTQSPTHLIKTRGQQATLRCSPISGHTSVYWYQQALGLGLQFLLWYDEGEERNRGNFPPRFSGRQFPNYSSELNVNALELEDSALYLCASSIEQGFTEAFFGQGTRLTVV.

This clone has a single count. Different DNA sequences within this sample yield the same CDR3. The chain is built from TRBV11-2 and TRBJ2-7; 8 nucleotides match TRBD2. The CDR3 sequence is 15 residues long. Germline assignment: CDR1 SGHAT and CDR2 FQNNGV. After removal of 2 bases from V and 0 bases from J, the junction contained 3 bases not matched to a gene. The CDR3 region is CASSLTSGSSYEQYF. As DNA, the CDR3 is TGTGCCAGCAGCTTAACGAGCGGGAGCTCCTACGAGCAGTACTTC.

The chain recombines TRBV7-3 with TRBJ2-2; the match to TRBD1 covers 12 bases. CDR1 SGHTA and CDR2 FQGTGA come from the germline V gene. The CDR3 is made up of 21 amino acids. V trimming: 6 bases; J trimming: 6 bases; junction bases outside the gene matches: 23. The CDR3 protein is CASSHPPPGTGGAGAAGELFF. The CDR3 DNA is TGTGCCAGCAGTCATCCCCCACCTGGGACAGGGGGCGCTGGGGCGGCCGGGGAGCTGTTTTTT.

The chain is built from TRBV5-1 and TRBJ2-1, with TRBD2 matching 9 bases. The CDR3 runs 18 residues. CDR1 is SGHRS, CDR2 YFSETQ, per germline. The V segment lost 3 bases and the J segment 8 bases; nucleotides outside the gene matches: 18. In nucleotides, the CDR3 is TGCGCCAGCAGCTCCCGAGGGCGGGAGGGTTTTGTTGGGGATGAGCAGTTCTTC. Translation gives CASSSRGREGFVGDEQFF.

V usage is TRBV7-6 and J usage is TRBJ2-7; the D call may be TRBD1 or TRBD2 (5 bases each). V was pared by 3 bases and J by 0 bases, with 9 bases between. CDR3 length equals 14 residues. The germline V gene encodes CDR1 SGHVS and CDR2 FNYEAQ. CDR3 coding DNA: TGTGCCAGCAGCTTTGCAGGGAGCTCCTACGAGCAGTACTTC. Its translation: CASSFAGSSYEQYF.

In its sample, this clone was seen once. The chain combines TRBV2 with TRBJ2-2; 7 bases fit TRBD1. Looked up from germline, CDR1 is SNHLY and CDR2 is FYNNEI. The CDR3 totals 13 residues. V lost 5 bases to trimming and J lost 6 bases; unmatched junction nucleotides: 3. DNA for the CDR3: TGTGCCAGCAGTCCAGGGGGTTCCGGGGAGCTGTTTTTT. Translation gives CASSPGGSGELFF.

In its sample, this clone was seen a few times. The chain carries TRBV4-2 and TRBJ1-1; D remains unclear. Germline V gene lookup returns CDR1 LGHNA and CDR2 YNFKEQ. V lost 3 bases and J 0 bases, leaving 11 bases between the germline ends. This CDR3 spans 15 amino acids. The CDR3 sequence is CASSHDEVMNTEAFF. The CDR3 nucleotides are TGTGCCAGCAGCCACGACGAGGTAATGAACACTGAAGCTTTCTTT.

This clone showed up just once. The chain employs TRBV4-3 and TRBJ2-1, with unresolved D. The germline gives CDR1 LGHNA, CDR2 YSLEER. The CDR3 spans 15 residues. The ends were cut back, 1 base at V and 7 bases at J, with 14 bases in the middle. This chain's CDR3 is CASSQVTPERNEQFF. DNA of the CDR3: TGCGCCAGCAGCCAAGTAACGCCGGAGAGAAATGAGCAGTTCTTC.

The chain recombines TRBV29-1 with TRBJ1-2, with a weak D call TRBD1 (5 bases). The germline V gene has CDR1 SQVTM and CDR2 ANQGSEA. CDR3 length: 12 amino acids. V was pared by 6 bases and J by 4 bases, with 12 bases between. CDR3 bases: TGCAGCGTGGGGGGGGTTTCCTATGGCTACACCTTC. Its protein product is CSVGGVSYGYTF.